What follows are 25 T cell receptor beta chains derived from one specimen sequenced in a study of T cell repertoires in cytomegalovirus infection. Antigen specificity for these receptors is unknown. TCRdb redid the calling of the reads with MiXCR, one entry per CDR3 protein. This table has 650,000 to 900,000 distinct CDR3 sequences, 30% to 35% appearing once. The sequences come from cultured CD8+ T cells from PBMCs, collected from culture after CMV antigen stimulation. These receptors were collected from a human donor in good health (CMV status not recorded). Some clones in this sample may be carry-over from other donors' samples.

The J gene is TRBJ1-2, the V gene TRBV7-2; TRBD1 agrees at 7 bases. The CDR3 covers 13 residues. Germline CDR1 SGHTA, CDR2 FQGNSA. The V gene end was trimmed by 5 bases and the J gene end by 4 bases; junction bases not matched to a gene: 4. CDR3 loop: CASSVTGRYGYTF. The DNA of the CDR3 is TGTGCCAGCAGCGTGACAGGGCGCTATGGCTACACCTTC.

The DNA for the CDR3 is TGTGCCAGCAGGCCGGGACAGGGTTTCAGTGAGCAGTACGTC. Residues: CASRPGQGFSEQYV. This chain links TRBV6-5 with TRBJ2-7; 9 nucleotides align to TRBD1. CDR1 and CDR2 (germline): MNHEY, SVGAGI. V gave up 6 bases and J gave up 7 bases; unmatched junction bases: 10. The CDR3 runs to 14 residues.

In DNA form, the CDR3 reads TGTGCCAGCAGCTTAACCAGCGCCATCTACAATGAGCAGTTCTTC. Translated, it gives CASSLTSAIYNEQFF. This chain links TRBV7-8 with TRBJ2-1; no firm D call. There are 15 residues in the CDR3. The V gene's germline CDR1 is SGHVS and CDR2 FQNEAQ. V gave up 2 bases and J gave up 3 bases, with 11 bases separating them. Complete variable domain (other parts from reference TRBV7-8 and TRBJ2-1): GAGVSQSPRYKVAKRGQDVALRCDPISGHVSLFWYQQALGQGPEFLTYFQNEAQLDKSGLPSDRFFAERPEGSVSTLKIQRTQQEDSAVYLCASSLTSAIYNEQFFGPGTRLTVL.

A few counts support this clonotype. The J gene is TRBJ2-7, the V gene TRBV3-1, with TRBD2 matching over 13 bases. Looked up from germline, CDR1 is LGHDT and CDR2 is YNNKEL (reference sequence). V was clipped by 9 bases and J by 2 bases; unmatched bases: 1. The CDR3 loop spans 13 amino acids. The CDR3 region has the DNA TGTGCCAGTGGACTAGCGGGGGCCTACGAGCAGTACTTC. It specifies CASGLAGAYEQYF.

The genes are TRBV27 and TRBJ2-2, with D tentatively TRBD2 (7 bases). This CDR3 is 13 amino acids long. Germline V gene data show CDR1 as MNHEY and CDR2 as SMNVEV (reference sequence). The V gene lost 5 bases and the J gene lost 7 bases, with 11 bases spanning the gap. In DNA, the CDR3 is TGTGCCAGCAGTCGAGGGGGGGACGGGGAGCTGTTTTTT. Amino acid sequence: CASSRGGDGELFF.

The chain is built from TRBV7-9 and TRBJ2-1; D perhaps matches TRBD1 (6 bases). Germline CDR1 reads SEHNR; CDR2 reads FQNEAQ (reference sequence). The CDR3 extends over 13 amino acids. V lost 5 bases and J 10 bases, leaving 15 bases between the germline ends. The CDR3 region is CASSPDSLQEQFF. CDR3 nucleotide sequence: TGTGCCAGCAGCCCGGACAGCCTACAAGAGCAGTTCTTC.

Ten or more counts support this clonotype. V and J are TRBV27 and TRBJ1-5; D unresolved. Trimming removed 8 bases from V and 4 bases from J, with 15 bases in between. CDR1 MNHEY and CDR2 SMNVEV come from the germline V gene (reference sequence). This CDR3 spans 14 amino acids. This CDR3 is CASGLGVSNQPQHF. The DNA for the CDR3 is TGTGCCAGCGGATTAGGAGTGAGTAATCAGCCCCAGCATTTT.

V is TRBV5-4 and J is TRBJ2-1; D remains ambiguous. Germline V lookup: CDR1 SGHNT, CDR2 YYREEE (reference sequence). The CDR3 length is 16 residues. Trimming shortened V by 0 bases and J by 0 bases, and 10 bases separated the two germline ends. CDR3: CASSLDGSRSYNEQFF. The CDR3 coding sequence is TGTGCCAGCAGCTTGGACGGCTCCCGCTCCTACAATGAGCAGTTCTTC.

This chain links TRBV27 with TRBJ1-1; tentatively, D is TRBD1 (6 bases). Per the germline V gene, CDR1 is MNHEY and CDR2 is SMNVEV (reference sequence). Trimming stripped 3 bases from V and 4 bases from J, with 12 bases between. This CDR3 has 14 amino acids. As DNA, the CDR3 is TGTGCCAGCAGTTTGGGGGGGGGCATCACTGAAGCTTTCTTT. Protein sequence: CASSLGGGITEAFF.

This clonotype was counted many times. This chain links TRBV7-8 with TRBJ2-4; no clear D. CDR1 and CDR2 (germline): SGHVS, FQNEAQ. V dropped 0 bases and J dropped 15 bases, with 27 bases sitting between them. The CDR3 has 17 residues. The CDR3 DNA is TGTGCCAGCAGCTTAGCGTCGACGATTTTAAAGGGCGAATTTCTGTACTTC. This codes for CASSLASTILKGEFLYF. Filled out from reference TRBV7-8 and TRBJ2-4, the complete variable domain reads GAGVSQSPRYKVAKRGQDVALRCDPISGHVSLFWYQQALGQGPEFLTYFQNEAQLDKSGLPSDRFFAERPEGSVSTLKIQRTQQEDSAVYLCASSLASTILKGEFLYFGAGTRLSVL.

A single count supports this clonotype. The V gene is TRBV27, the J gene TRBJ1-2, with D uncertain. Per germline, CDR1 MNHEY and CDR2 SMNVEV (reference sequence). V lost 3 bases to trimming and J lost 3 bases, with 8 bases between them. The CDR3 is 13 amino acids. CDR3 residues: CASSLNADYGYTF. DNA of the CDR3: TGTGCCAGCAGTTTGAACGCGGACTATGGCTACACCTTC.

The gene calls are TRBV7-9 and TRBJ2-3, with a weak D call TRBD2 (5 bases). The length of the CDR3 is 15 residues. Between the trimmed V and J ends, which lost 4 bases and 0 bases, there was a span of 11 bases. From germline, CDR1 is SEHNR and CDR2 FQNEAQ (reference sequence). The CDR3 reads CASSSVRDSTDTQYF. CDR3 bases: TGTGCCAGCAGCTCCGTCCGGGATAGCACAGATACGCAGTATTTT.

The chain uses TRBV6-1 and TRBJ1-2; TRBD1 might be the D (5 bases). There are 17 residues in the CDR3. CDR1 and CDR2 (germline): MNHNS, SASEGT. Trimming took 1 base from V and 2 from J, leaving 17 bases between them. CDR3 loop: CASSEGWRGPSNYGYTF. CDR3 DNA sequence: TGTGCCAGCAGTGAAGGGTGGAGGGGCCCTTCCAACTATGGCTACACCTTC.

This clonotype turned up a few times. This chain joins TRBV7-9 and TRBJ2-3, with a weak D call TRBD1 (5 bases). The CDR3 extends over 17 amino acids. Per the germline V gene, CDR1 is SEHNR and CDR2 is FQNEAQ (reference sequence). The V and J ends lost 4 bases and 6 bases respectively, with 23 bases between them. CDR3 DNA sequence: TGTGCCAGCAGCTCGAATGCTTTGGGGCGGAATGGGGATACGCAGTATTTT. Amino acid sequence: CASSSNALGRNGDTQYF.

The chain has TRBV23-1 and TRBJ1-5; a weak D match, TRBD1 (5 bases). TRBV23-1 is reported as an ORF; its role is uncertain. V dropped 3 bases and J dropped 0 bases, with 12 bases sitting between them. The CDR3 has 16 amino acids. This chain's CDR3 is CASSHWTQDSNQPQHF. DNA of the CDR3: TGCGCCAGCAGTCACTGGACACAGGATAGCAATCAGCCCCAGCATTTT.

This clonotype was picked up a small number of times. This chain joins TRBV6-6 and TRBJ2-2, with D tentatively TRBD2 (6 bases). CDR3 length equals 17 residues. Germline V gives CDR1 MNHNY, CDR2 SVGAGI (reference sequence). Trimming removed 5 bases from V and 2 bases from J, with 18 bases in between. The CDR3 nucleotides are TGTGCCAGCAGTACGGGACTCACCACGTCTAACACCGGGGAGCTGTTTTTT. Translation gives CASSTGLTTSNTGELFF.

The chain uses TRBV2 and TRBJ1-6; perhaps TRBD1 as D (5 bases). Germline V CDR1 and CDR2: SNHLY, FYNNEI. Trimming removed 6 bases at V and 10 bases at J, with 13 bases between. The CDR3 totals 13 residues. In nucleotides, the CDR3 is TGTGCCAGCAGGGCCGCCGACAGCTCACCCCTCCACTTT. Protein: CASRAADSSPLHF.

The rearrangement joins TRBV20-1 to TRBJ2-7; D is unresolved. V lost 1 base to trimming and J lost 12 bases, with 10 bases between them. The CDR3 is 10 amino acids. Germline CDR1 DFQATT, CDR2 SNEGSKA (reference sequence). The CDR3 sequence: CSARGEGLYV. The CDR3 region has the DNA TGCAGTGCTAGAGGGGAAGGTTTGTACGTC.

The V gene is TRBV28, the J gene TRBJ2-1, with 9 bases lining up with TRBD1. In germline, CDR1 is MDHEN, CDR2 SYDVKM. This CDR3 is 14 amino acids long. The V gene end was trimmed by 6 bases and the J gene end by 3 bases; junction bases not matched to a gene: 3. CDR3: CASRMDRGYNEQFF. The CDR3 DNA follows: TGTGCCAGCAGGATGGACAGGGGCTACAATGAGCAGTTCTTC.

This clonotype showed up just a few times. The rearrangement joins TRBV19 to TRBJ2-1, with D possibly matching TRBD1 (6 bases). The CDR3 runs 15 residues. Between the trimmed V and J ends, which lost 4 bases and 5 bases, there was a span of 15 bases. Germline V CDR1 and CDR2: LNHDA, SQIVND (reference sequence). The CDR3 coding sequence is TGTGCCAGTAGTACACAGGGTTTTCGGAACAATGAGCAGTTCTTC. It is translated as CASSTQGFRNNEQFF. The full variable domain, in which reference TRBV19 and TRBJ2-1 provide the parts outside the CDR3, is DGGITQSPKYLFRKEGQNVTLSCEQNLNHDAMYWYRQDPGQGLRLIYYSQIVNDFQKGDIAEGYSVSREKKESFPLTVTSAQKNPTAFYLCASSTQGFRNNEQFFGPGTRLTVL.

On this clonotype itself: Because it lacks the conserved phenylalanine or tryptophan at the end, this CDR3 is likely a read error. The DNA for the CDR3 is TGTGCCAGCAGTTTACCGGGGTCAGCCGATGAAAAACTGTTTTGT. This encodes CASSLPGSADEKLFC. The genes are TRBV28 and TRBJ1-4; D unclear. The germline gives CDR1 MDHEN, CDR2 SYDVKM. V dropped 2 bases and J dropped 6 bases, with 13 bases sitting between them. CDR3 length: 15 amino acids.

The table lists this clonotype with many counts. The V call is TRBV6-2 or TRBV6-3, the J call TRBJ1-1, with D uncertain. V was cut by 3 bases and J by 7 bases, with 9 bases left in between. Germline CDR1 and CDR2: MNHEY and SVGEGT. CDR3 length: 12 residues. CDR3 in amino acids: CASSYRSLEAFF. CDR3 in DNA: TGTGCCAGCAGTTATCGGAGTCTTGAAGCTTTCTTT.

The chain employs TRBV5-6 and TRBJ2-1; 9 bases are a match to TRBD2. This CDR3 contains 15 residues. With V trimmed by 0 bases and J by 5 bases, 3 bases remained unmatched. In germline, CDR1 is SGHDT, CDR2 YYEEEE. The CDR3 loop reads CASSLGAGGHNEQFF. The CDR3 DNA is TGTGCCAGCAGCTTGGGAGCGGGGGGTCACAATGAGCAGTTCTTC. Supplemented by reference TRBV5-6 and TRBJ2-1, the full variable domain reads DAGVTQSPTHLIKTRGQQVTLRCSPKSGHDTVSWYQQALGQGPQFIFQYYEEEERQRGNFPDRFSGHQFPNYSSELNVNALLLGDSALYLCASSLGAGGHNEQFFGPGTRLTVL.

This clonotype occurred a few times. The genes are TRBV12-3 or TRBV12-4 and TRBJ2-4; 8 bases agree with TRBD1. CDR3 size: 12 residues. J gave up 12 bases and V 4 bases, and 5 bases lay outside the gene matches. CDR3 sequence (DNA): TGTGCCAGCAGTTGGGGACAGGTACCTCAGTACTTC. This gives the protein CASSWGQVPQYF.

This clonotype has a handful of counts. The V and J genes are TRBV5-4 and TRBJ2-3; 9 bases align to TRBD2. The CDR3 totals 16 residues. Germline CDR1 is SGHNT and CDR2 is YYREEE (reference sequence). After removal of 3 bases from V and 5 bases from J, the junction contained 10 bases not matched to a gene. CDR3 region: CASSSEMTSGEDTQYF. CDR3 DNA: TGTGCCAGCAGCTCGGAGATGACTAGCGGTGAAGATACGCAGTATTTT.